This T cell receptor beta chain came from a study of lymphopenia after photon versus proton radiotherapy. Repertoires were generated with immunoSEQ multiplex PCR, while TCRdb's copy carries only in-frame clones and drops some. The sample records approximately 47,000 clones, over 75% being singletons. Study results and caveats: Oligoclonal CD8+ Temra expansion after nadir drove photon patients' diversity drop.

As concerns this clone: What it binds is not known.

The specimen was peripheral blood, collected from a patient treated with photon-based radiotherapy. The receptor was derived from a man aged 40-55 years with gastric cancer.

For the CDR3, the DNA is TGTGCCAGCTCCCCAACGACAGGGAACTATGGCTACACCTTC. Its protein is CASSPTTGNYGYTF. The genes are TRBV18 and TRBJ1-2; 7 nucleotides agree with TRBD1. J was trimmed by 2 bases and V by 6 bases; bases with no gene match: 6. This CDR3 has 14 amino acids. The germline gives CDR1 KGHSH, CDR2 LQKENI.